The sequence of this TCR beta chain was determined in a study of T cell responses to AZD1222 COVID-19 vaccine. Study results and limitations: Nearly half of unique spike-specific TCRs reportedly avoided B.1.351 and B.1.1.7 mutated regions. No repertoire was sampled before or during the peak T cell response, only after it. Baseline serostatus was positive in only six or seven AZD1222 recipients. Among the donors, most were white British and more were female, and clonal diversity was possibly underestimated.

About this clone itself: The antigen remains unidentified.

Produced via immunoSEQ multiplex PCR; TCRdb's table is partial and in-frame only. The sample lists some 87,000 clones; roughly 89% were seen once. The length of the CDR3 is 14 residues. Germline CDR1 is LGHNA and CDR2 is YSLEER. With 3 bases removed from V and 4 bases from J, the gap between germline ends came to 12 bases. The receptor comes from an adult in good health. The sequencing used peripheral blood, collected on day 0 of MenACWY control vaccination. This chain uses TRBV4-3 with TRBJ1-1, with a weak D call TRBD1 (6 bases). In DNA, the CDR3 is TGCGCCAGCAGCCAGGGGGGGGCGGGCACTGAAGCTTTCTTT. Protein sequence: CASSQGGAGTEAFF.